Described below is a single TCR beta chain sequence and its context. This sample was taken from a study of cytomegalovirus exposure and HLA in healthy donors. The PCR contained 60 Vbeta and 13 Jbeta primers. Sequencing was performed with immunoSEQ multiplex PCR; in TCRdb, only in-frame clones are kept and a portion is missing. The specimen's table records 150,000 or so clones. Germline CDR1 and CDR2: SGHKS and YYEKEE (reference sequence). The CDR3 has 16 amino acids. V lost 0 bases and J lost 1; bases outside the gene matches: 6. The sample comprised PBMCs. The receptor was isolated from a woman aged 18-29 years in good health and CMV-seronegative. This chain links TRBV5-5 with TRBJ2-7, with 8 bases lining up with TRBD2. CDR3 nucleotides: TGTGCCAGCAGCTTGGGCTGGACTAGCCGATCCTACGAGCAGTACGTC. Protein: CASSLGWTSRSYEQYV.